This record looks at one T cell receptor (beta chain) sequence and its context. These data belong to a study of blood T cells in healthy people across ages. Using a J-beta primer mix together with a sample-barcoded 5' primer, a second PCR was run for roughly 7 to 12 cycles. TCRdb fed the 5' RACE reads into MiXCR, producing one record per CDR3 protein. The sample contains about 680,000 distinct CDR3 sequences, roughly 49% of which appear only once. This TCR was sampled from a woman in her fifties or sixties in good health. Sequenced sample: blood.

The CDR3: CASSQVWGNTEAFF. For the CDR3, the DNA is TGTGCCAGCAGCCAAGTGTGGGGGAACACTGAAGCTTTCTTT. This sequence joins TRBV14 and TRBJ1-1; no clear D. Germline CDR1 is SGHDN and CDR2 is FVKESK. CDR3 length equals 14 residues. Trimming stripped 1 base from V and 1 base from J, with 7 bases between.